Shown below are 19 T cell receptor beta chains from a single sample sequenced in a study of HIV-infected patients and healthy controls. Reverse transcription used roughly 480 ng RNA and constant-region primers for alpha and beta. Alpha and beta chain libraries were made separately by chain-specific third strand synthesis with multiplexing indices. TCRdb redid the calling of the 5' RACE reads with MiXCR, one entry per CDR3 protein. The sample consists of 15,000 to 18,000 distinct CDR3 sequences, roughly 7.6% of them appearing once. All unsorted peripheral T cells were captured because whole blood was used without fractionation. The sequencing sample was made of blood. These receptors all come from an adult in good health.

In this sample, this clonotype is medium-sized (0.01 to 0.1%). J is TRBJ1-5 and V is TRBV20-1, with D perhaps TRBD1 (6 bases). Trimming took 6 bases from V and 3 from J, leaving 9 bases between them. The length of the CDR3 is 12 residues. The germline gives CDR1 DFQATT, CDR2 SNEGSKA (reference sequence). CDR3 residues: CSARGNNQPQHF. The CDR3 nucleotides are TGCAGTGCAAGGGGGAACAATCAGCCCCAGCATTTT.

This clonotype was counted at least ten times. This chain connects TRBV20-1 to TRBJ1-1; D ambiguous. Looked up from germline, CDR1 is DFQATT and CDR2 is SNEGSKA (reference sequence). Trimming removed 5 bases at V and 6 bases at J, with 13 bases between. The CDR3 extends over 12 amino acids. The CDR3 is CSAERVRAEAFF. In DNA form, the CDR3 reads TGCAGTGCTGAACGGGTTCGCGCTGAAGCTTTCTTT.

This clonotype rates as medium-sized. The chain carries TRBV10-3 and TRBJ2-4; D may be TRBD2 (6 bases). CDR3 length equals 16 residues. The germline gives CDR1 ENHRY, CDR2 SYGVKD. Trimming stripped 2 bases from V and 0 bases from J, with 11 bases between. CDR3 region: CAISEREEIAKNIQYF. The CDR3 coding sequence is TGTGCCATCAGTGAGAGGGAGGAGATAGCCAAAAACATTCAGTACTTC.

This clonotype was seen at least ten times. This chain connects TRBV6-5 to TRBJ2-1, with D hard to call. The germline V gene encodes CDR1 MNHEY and CDR2 SVGAGI. The CDR3 runs 13 residues. Trimming removed 2 bases from V and 9 bases from J, with 11 bases in between. CDR3 sequence reads: CASSYVVRGEQFF. In DNA, the CDR3 is TGTGCCAGCAGTTACGTTGTCCGCGGTGAGCAGTTCTTC.

This clonotype is labeled medium-sized. The chain joins TRBV29-1 to TRBJ2-7, with D maybe TRBD1 (6 bases). Between the trimmed V and J ends, which lost 4 bases and 6 bases, there was a span of 16 bases. The CDR3 runs to 13 residues. The germline gives CDR1 SQVTM, CDR2 ANQGSEA. CDR3 region: CSVGTETGFEQYF. The CDR3 nucleotides are TGCAGCGTTGGGACCGAAACAGGGTTCGAGCAGTACTTC.

This clonotype qualifies as medium-sized. The chain joins TRBV4-3 to TRBJ2-7; perhaps D is TRBD1 or TRBD2 (5 bases each). Per the germline V gene, CDR1 is LGHNA and CDR2 is YSLEER. CDR3 size: 16 residues. V lost 0 bases to trimming and J lost 6 bases, with 18 bases between them. DNA for the CDR3: TGCGCCAGCAGCCAAGAAGGTGGGACCGGAGCTGGCGAGCAGTACTTC. This gives the protein CASSQEGGTGAGEQYF.

This clonotype was counted many times. This chain links TRBV4-3 with TRBJ2-5; 7 bases align to TRBD1. V dropped 0 bases and J dropped 4; count of bases not matched to a gene: 11. The CDR3 spans 17 residues. Germline-derived CDR1 and CDR2 are LGHNA and YSLEER. CDR3 DNA sequence: TGCGCCAGCAGCCAAGATCATACCGGGACAGAAGTAGAGACCCAGTACTTC. Translated, it gives CASSQDHTGTEVETQYF.

Comments on this clonotype: Possible read error: a much larger clone is one base away. The chain links TRBV20-1 to TRBJ1-5, with TRBD1 matching over 11 bases. The V and J ends lost 2 bases and 6 bases, in that order; junction bases with no gene match: 15. Looked up from germline, CDR1 is DFQATT and CDR2 is SNEGSKA (reference sequence). CDR3 length: 18 amino acids. The CDR3 DNA is TGCAGTGCTAGAAAGGGGGGTCCCGGGACAGGGGGTCCTCAGCCCCAGCATTTT. Translating gives CSARKGGPGTGGPQPQHF.

V usage is TRBV18 and J usage is TRBJ1-1, with D uncertain. The CDR3 has 14 residues. CDR1 is KGHSH and CDR2 is LQKENI in the germline V gene. V gave up 3 bases and J gave up 4 bases, with 12 bases separating them. This CDR3 is CASSPVGAGTEAFF. CDR3 in DNA: TGTGCCAGCTCACCGGTGGGCGCAGGCACTGAAGCTTTCTTT. The whole variable domain, remainder taken from reference TRBV18 and TRBJ1-1, is NAGVMQNPRHLVRRRGQEARLRCSPMKGHSHVYWYRQLPEEGLKFMVYLQKENIIDESGMPKERFSAEFPKEGPSILRIQQVVRGDSAAYFCASSPVGAGTEAFFGQGTRLTVV.

This clonotype is labeled as medium-sized. The genes are TRBV20-1 and TRBJ2-7; 9 positions agree with TRBD2. Per germline, CDR1 DFQATT and CDR2 SNEGSKA (reference sequence). The V and J ends lost 0 bases and 4 bases, in that order; junction bases with no gene match: 4. The CDR3 runs to 14 residues. The CDR3 region has the DNA TGCAGTGCTAGAGAAGGGACTAGCAGATACGAGCAGTACTTC. It specifies CSAREGTSRYEQYF.

This clonotype was counted many times. J is TRBJ2-3 and V is TRBV2; possibly TRBD2 for D (5 bases). With 4 bases removed from V and 1 base from J, the gap between germline ends came to 12 bases. The germline V gene encodes CDR1 SNHLY and CDR2 FYNNEI. The CDR3 totals 15 residues. The CDR3, as DNA: TGTGCCAGCAGTGGAACGGGGTCTCGCACAGATACGCAGTATTTT. It encodes CASSGTGSRTDTQYF.

This clonotype is deemed medium-sized. This sequence joins TRBV24-1 and TRBJ2-3; D is unresolved. V was trimmed by 5 bases and J by 4 bases, leaving 15 bases between them. In germline, CDR1 is KGHDR, CDR2 SFDVKD. The CDR3 runs to 15 residues. The CDR3 DNA reads as TGTGCCACCAGTGCGTCGGAGATCATTCCAGATACGCAGTATTTT. Translating gives CATSASEIIPDTQYF.

This clonotype was recorded many times. V and J are TRBV4-3 and TRBJ2-5; perhaps TRBD2 as D (5 bases). The CDR3 sequence is 15 residues long. The germline V gene has CDR1 LGHNA and CDR2 YSLEER. The ends were cut back, 0 bases at V and 5 bases at J, with 13 bases in the middle. The CDR3 is CASSQDPGWAETQYF. Here the CDR3 DNA reads TGCGCCAGCAGCCAAGATCCGGGGTGGGCGGAGACCCAGTACTTC.

This clonotype is medium-sized (0.01 to 0.1%) in the sample. This chain connects TRBV9 to TRBJ2-7; 7 bases fit TRBD1. Losses at the gene ends were 3 bases for V and 2 bases for J; bases not matched to a gene: 2. CDR1 and CDR2 (germline): SGDLS, YYNGEE. The CDR3 totals 13 residues. The DNA of the CDR3 is TGTGCCAGCAGCGCCCAGGGGGCCTACGAGCAGTACTTC. Protein product: CASSAQGAYEQYF.

This clonotype came up many times. V usage is TRBV12-3 or TRBV12-4 and J usage is TRBJ2-4, with D possibly matching TRBD2 (5 bases). This CDR3 contains 15 residues. With 3 bases removed from V and 6 bases from J, the gap between germline ends came to 15 bases. CDR3 amino acids: CASSFLLQEGNIQYF. DNA for the CDR3: TGTGCCAGCAGTTTTTTACTCCAAGAGGGAAACATTCAGTACTTC.

This clonotype is classed as medium-sized. J is TRBJ2-7 and V is TRBV10-3, with 10 positions matching TRBD1. Germline trimming cut 11 bases from V and 0 bases from J; bases unmatched to any gene: 10. There are 15 residues in the CDR3. Germline V gene sequence: CDR1 ENHRY, CDR2 SYGVKD. The DNA for the CDR3 is TGTGCCGTCTCGGGACAGGGGAATAGCTCCTACGAGCAGTACTTC. Protein product: CAVSGQGNSSYEQYF.

This clonotype was counted only a few times. The chain links TRBV20-1 to TRBJ2-3; D gene unclear. V dropped 3 bases and J dropped 6 bases, with 10 bases sitting between them. The CDR3 length is 12 residues. CDR1 DFQATT and CDR2 SNEGSKA come from the germline V gene (reference sequence). CDR3 in amino acids: CSASQLQDTQYF. CDR3 sequence (DNA): TGCAGTGCTAGCCAGCTCCAGGATACGCAGTATTTT.

This clonotype was seen more than once but under ten times. The chain couples TRBV12-3 or TRBV12-4 to TRBJ2-4, with D perhaps TRBD2 (7 bases). Trimming shortened V by 6 bases and J by 3 bases, and 21 bases separated the two germline ends. The CDR3 is made up of 17 amino acids. The CDR3 protein is CASRPGGLLGDKNIQYF. The CDR3 DNA sequence: TGTGCCAGCAGGCCGGGGGGCCTATTAGGTGACAAAAACATTCAGTACTTC.

This clonotype showed up many times. In nucleotides, the CDR3 is TGTGCCAGCAGCCCACAGAACAAGAACTATGGCTACACCTTC. This translates into CASSPQNKNYGYTF. The chain links TRBV5-5 to TRBJ1-2, with D uncertain. CDR3 size: 14 residues. Germline V gives CDR1 SGHKS, CDR2 YYEKEE (reference sequence). V lost 4 bases and J lost 2, with 12 bases in between.